There are a few counts of the clone carrying this TCR beta chain. TCR beta CDR3 region amplification was performed from RNA transcripts. A set of HTBI primers served as the primers for a first-round RT-PCR of the TCR CDR3. One entry per CDR3 protein, called by TCRdb with MiXCR from the multiplex PCR reads. In the table there are 500,000 to 600,000 distinct CDR3 sequences, 16% of which are singletons. Patients aged 18 to 65 had newly diagnosed hyperthyroidism of under 2 months' duration. The data belong to a study of T cells in Graves' hyperthyroidism and ophthalmopathy. The CDR3 consists of 17 residues. Trimming removed 3 bases at V and 1 base at J, with 15 bases between. Germline assignment: CDR1 SGHNT and CDR2 YENEEA.

The sequenced material came from blood. The rearrangement uses TRBV11-3 and TRBJ2-2, with D perhaps matching TRBD2 (6 bases). The receptor's source is a woman aged 18-30 years with Graves' hyperthyroidism. In nucleotides, the CDR3 is TGTGCCAGCAGCTTGGAATGGAGGGGCGGGAACACCGGGGAGCTGTTTTTT. It translates to CASSLEWRGGNTGELFF.